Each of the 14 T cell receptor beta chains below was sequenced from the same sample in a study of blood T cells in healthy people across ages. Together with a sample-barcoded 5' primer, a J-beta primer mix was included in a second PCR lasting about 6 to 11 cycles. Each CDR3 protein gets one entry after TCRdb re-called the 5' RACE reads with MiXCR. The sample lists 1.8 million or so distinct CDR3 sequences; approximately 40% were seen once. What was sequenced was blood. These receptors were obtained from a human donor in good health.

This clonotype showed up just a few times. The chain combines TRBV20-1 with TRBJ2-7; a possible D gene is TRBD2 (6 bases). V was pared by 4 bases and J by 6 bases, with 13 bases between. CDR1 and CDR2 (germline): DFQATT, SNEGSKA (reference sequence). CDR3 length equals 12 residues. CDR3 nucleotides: TGCAGTGCTATCCCCCGGGACTCCGAGCAGTACTTC. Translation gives CSAIPRDSEQYF.

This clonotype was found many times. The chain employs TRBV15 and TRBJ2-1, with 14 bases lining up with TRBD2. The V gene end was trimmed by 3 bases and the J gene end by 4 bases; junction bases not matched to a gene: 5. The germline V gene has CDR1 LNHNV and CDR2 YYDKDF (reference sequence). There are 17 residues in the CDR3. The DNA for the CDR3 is TGTGCCACCAGCAGTGAACGACTAGCGGGGGGGTACAATGAGCAGTTCTTC. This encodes CATSSERLAGGYNEQFF. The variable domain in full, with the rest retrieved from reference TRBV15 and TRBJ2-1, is DAMVIQNPRYQVTQFGKPVTLSCSQTLNHNVMYWYQQKSSQAPKLLFHYYDKDFNNEADTPDNFQSRRPNTSFCFLDIRSPGLGDTAMYLCATSSERLAGGYNEQFFGPGTRLTVL.

Written as DNA, the CDR3 is TGCGCCAGCAGCTTGGACAGTTTAGGCGAAAAACTGTTTTTT. Translating it yields CASSLDSLGEKLFF. The chain couples TRBV5-1 to TRBJ1-4; D remains ambiguous. This CDR3 is built from 14 residues. The germline CDR1 and CDR2 sequences are SGHRS and YFSETQ. V was clipped by 0 bases and J by 8 bases, with 11 bases between them.

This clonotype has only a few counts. The CDR3 here is CASNRGEETQYF. The CDR3 DNA sequence: TGTGCCAGCAATCGGGGGGAAGAGACCCAGTACTTC. The chain carries TRBV2 and TRBJ2-5; 7 bases agree with TRBD2. This CDR3 has 12 amino acids. CDR1 SNHLY and CDR2 FYNNEI come from the germline V gene. Trimming at V came to 7 bases and at J to 3 bases, leaving 2 bases not matched to a gene.

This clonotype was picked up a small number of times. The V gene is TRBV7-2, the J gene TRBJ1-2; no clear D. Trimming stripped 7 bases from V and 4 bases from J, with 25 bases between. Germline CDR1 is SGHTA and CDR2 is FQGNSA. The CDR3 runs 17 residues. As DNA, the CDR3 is TGTGCCAGCAACAACCAACTTCCCTTGACACCCCTCTATGGCTACACCTTC. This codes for CASNNQLPLTPLYGYTF.

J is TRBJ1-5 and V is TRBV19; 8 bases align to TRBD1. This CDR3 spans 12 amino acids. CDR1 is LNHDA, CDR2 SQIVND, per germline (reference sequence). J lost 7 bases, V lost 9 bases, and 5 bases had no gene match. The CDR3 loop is CASQQGVQPQHF. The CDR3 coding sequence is TGTGCCAGCCAACAGGGGGTGCAGCCCCAGCATTTT.

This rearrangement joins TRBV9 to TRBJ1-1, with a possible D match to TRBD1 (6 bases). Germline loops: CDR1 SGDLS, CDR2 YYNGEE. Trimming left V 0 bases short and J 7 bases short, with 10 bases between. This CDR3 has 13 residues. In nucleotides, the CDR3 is TGTGCCAGCAGCGTAGGACAGGAGTTTGAAGCTTTCTTT. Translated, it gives CASSVGQEFEAFF. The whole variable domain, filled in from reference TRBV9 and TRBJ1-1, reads DSGVTQTPKHLITATGQRVTLRCSPRSGDLSVYWYQQSLDQGLQFLIQYYNGEERAKGNILERFSAQQFPDLHSELNLSSLELGDSALYFCASSVGQEFEAFFGQGTRLTVV.

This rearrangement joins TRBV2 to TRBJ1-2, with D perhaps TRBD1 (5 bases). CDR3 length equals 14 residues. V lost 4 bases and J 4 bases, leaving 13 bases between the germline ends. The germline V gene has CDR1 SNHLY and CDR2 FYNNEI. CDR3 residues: CASSVSGLIYGYTF. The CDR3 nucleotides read TGTGCCAGCAGTGTCTCAGGGCTCATCTATGGCTACACCTTC.

The CDR3 sequence is CASTWTGNEQFF. CDR3 bases: TGTGCCAGCACTTGGACAGGCAATGAGCAGTTCTTC. The rearrangement links TRBV25-1 to TRBJ2-1, with 7 positions matching TRBD1. This CDR3 region has 12 residues. J lost 6 bases, V lost 7 bases, and 3 bases had no gene match. Germline CDR1 is MGHDK and CDR2 is SYGVNS.

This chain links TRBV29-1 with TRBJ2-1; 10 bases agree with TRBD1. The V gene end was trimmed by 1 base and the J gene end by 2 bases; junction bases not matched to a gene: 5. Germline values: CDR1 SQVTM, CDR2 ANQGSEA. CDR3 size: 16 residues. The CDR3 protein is CSVEATDRGPYNEQFF. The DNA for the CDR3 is TGCAGCGTTGAAGCAACCGACAGGGGGCCCTACAATGAGCAGTTCTTC.

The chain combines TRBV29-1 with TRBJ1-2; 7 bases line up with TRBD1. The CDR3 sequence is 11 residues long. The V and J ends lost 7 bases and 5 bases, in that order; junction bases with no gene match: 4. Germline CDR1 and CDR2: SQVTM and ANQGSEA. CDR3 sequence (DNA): TGCAGCGCCGACAGGGCTTATGGCTACACCTTC. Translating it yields CSADRAYGYTF.

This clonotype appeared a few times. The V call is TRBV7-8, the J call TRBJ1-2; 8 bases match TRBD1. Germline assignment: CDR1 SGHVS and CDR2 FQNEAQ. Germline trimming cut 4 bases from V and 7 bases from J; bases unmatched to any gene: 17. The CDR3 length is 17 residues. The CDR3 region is CASSSADRVSLWRGYTF. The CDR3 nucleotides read TGTGCCAGCAGCTCAGCGGACAGGGTCTCCTTATGGCGTGGCTACACCTTC.

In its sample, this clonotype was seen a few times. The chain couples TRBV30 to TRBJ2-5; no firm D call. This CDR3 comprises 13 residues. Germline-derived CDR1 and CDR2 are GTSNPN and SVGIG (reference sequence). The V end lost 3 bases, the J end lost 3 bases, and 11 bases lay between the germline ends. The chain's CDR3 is CAWSRTNEETQYF. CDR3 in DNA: TGTGCCTGGAGCAGGACCAACGAAGAGACCCAGTACTTC.

This CDR3 reads CAIQGYSRDTEAFF. Written as DNA, the CDR3 is TGTGCCATACAGGGGTACTCCCGTGACACTGAAGCTTTCTTT. The gene calls are TRBV2 and TRBJ1-1; 7 nucleotides agree with TRBD1. Germline CDR1 is SNHLY and CDR2 is FYNNEI. V dropped 10 bases and J dropped 3; count of bases not matched to a gene: 11. The CDR3 contains 14 residues.